This T cell receptor (beta chain) was identified in a study of Ad26.COV2.S vaccination and SARS-CoV-2 variants. Overall study context: The Ad26.COV2.S arm of the COV1001 trial was where the donor was placed.

The table came from immunoSEQ multiplex PCR; TCRdb's copy has only in-frame clones and leaves some out. The sample includes 410,000 or so clones, roughly 90% of them seen just once. Germline assignment: CDR1 SGHTA and CDR2 FQGNSA. The V end lost 4 bases, the J end lost 1 base, and 10 bases lay between the germline ends. This CDR3 spans 14 amino acids. The treatment: 15 to 20 received Ad26.COV2.S at low or high dose, single or two shots; 5 received placebo; per-sample allocation not given. Material that was analyzed had been drawn on day 63 after the first vaccine or placebo injection. The source material was peripheral blood, sampled in a trial of Ad26.COV2.S vaccine versus placebo. The chain carries TRBV7-2 and TRBJ1-1; D uncertain. This receptor was identified in a person aged 18 to 65 who received the Ad26.COV2.S COVID-19 vaccine or a placebo. CDR3 sequence reads: CASSSHMRNTEAFF. In DNA, the CDR3 is TGTGCCAGCAGCTCTCACATGAGGAACACTGAAGCTTTCTTT.